Presented here are 7 T cell receptor beta chains from one specimen sequenced in a study of OX40 agonist ivuxolimab in advanced cancers. Some clones are missing from TCRdb's copy, which holds only in-frame ones; the method was immunoSEQ multiplex PCR. In the table there are roughly 24,000 clones, 80% to 85% of which are singletons. The sample in question was CD4+ or CD8+ T cells sorted from blood, obtained in a trial of the OX40 agonist ivuxolimab. The source is an adult with an advanced solid tumor such as melanoma, head and neck, liver or kidney cancer.

The J gene is TRBJ1-2, the V gene TRBV19, with D possibly TRBD1 on 5 matching bases. The V end lost 4 bases, the J end lost 3 bases, and 15 bases lay between the germline ends. Germline V lookup: CDR1 LNHDA, CDR2 SQIVND (reference sequence). This CDR3 is built from 15 residues. The CDR3 DNA is TGTGCCAGTAGTAACGAGGCCAGGGAGGACTATGGCTACACCTTC. This codes for CASSNEAREDYGYTF.

The CDR3 DNA sequence: TGTGCCAGCAGCTTTCCGGGACTAGGGGAGTTCTTC. Encoded protein: CASSFPGLGEFF. The chain links TRBV7-9 to TRBJ2-1, with 8 bases lining up with TRBD2. The CDR3 has 12 residues. J was trimmed by 14 bases and V by 3 bases; bases with no gene match: 6. Germline V gene sequence: CDR1 SEHNR, CDR2 FQNEAQ (reference sequence).

The rearrangement uses TRBV18 and TRBJ2-7; no clear D gene. CDR1 KGHSH and CDR2 LQKENI come from the germline V gene. V lost 0 bases, J lost 3 bases, and 6 bases lay in between. The CDR3 totals 13 residues. The CDR3 coding sequence is TGTGCCAGCTCACCACCGGTTGGCTACGAGCAGTACTTC. Translation gives CASSPPVGYEQYF.

This chain connects TRBV2 to TRBJ2-2, with TRBD2 identical over 7 bases. Per the germline V gene, CDR1 is SNHLY and CDR2 is FYNNEI. Trimming cost V 9 bases and J 7 bases; bases outside gene matches: 8. The CDR3 is made up of 13 amino acids. The CDR3 spells CARKGLADGELFF. The CDR3 bases are TGTGCCAGGAAAGGGCTAGCGGACGGGGAGCTGTTTTTT.

This clone came up a few times. This chain connects TRBV19 to TRBJ1-5; 11 bases align to TRBD1. Germline V gives CDR1 LNHDA, CDR2 SQIVND (reference sequence). V trimming: 5 bases; J trimming: 11 bases; junction bases outside the gene matches: 8. The CDR3 is made up of 14 amino acids. The CDR3 nucleotides read TGTGCCAGTAGTCTGGACAGGGGGCAGGGGACCCAGCATTTT. Translated, it gives CASSLDRGQGTQHF.

The table lists this clone with a count of one. The chain combines TRBV19 with TRBJ2-3; D uncertain. V dropped 5 bases and J dropped 5 bases, with 11 bases sitting between them. Germline V gene lookup returns CDR1 LNHDA and CDR2 SQIVND (reference sequence). The CDR3 contains 13 residues. CDR3 sequence: CASSFQIGDTQYF. CDR3 in DNA: TGTGCCAGTAGTTTTCAAATCGGAGATACGCAGTATTTT.

The gene calls are TRBV6-5 and TRBJ2-1; D perhaps matches TRBD2 (7 bases). The germline gives CDR1 MNHEY, CDR2 SVGAGI. Trimming left V 0 bases short and J 6 bases short, with 15 bases between. The CDR3 spans 16 residues. The CDR3: CASSYSGGRTFNEQFF. CDR3 DNA sequence: TGTGCCAGCAGTTACTCCGGGGGGCGAACTTTCAATGAGCAGTTCTTC.